Shown below are 20 T cell receptor beta chains from a single sample sequenced in a study of blood T cell repertoires in COVID-19 (dated by TCRdb to 2020 to 2021). Library creation used the immunoSEQ multiplex PCR assay. The source is immuneACCESS, and TCRdb retained only in-frame sequences with V and J called. Part of the clones is not carried over; for the studies checked, unresolved V genes explain less than half of this, and the remainder is unexplained. The sample data list more than 300,000 clones, and approximately 84% of these were observed just once. The ten largest clones capture about 9.4% of the sample. Sequences were obtained from PBMCs or T cells enriched from blood (not recorded which). These receptors came from a woman aged 18-30 years who had recovered from COVID-19.

The chain combines TRBV5-1 with TRBJ2-7, with D perhaps matching TRBD2 (5 bases). Germline values: CDR1 SGHRS, CDR2 YFSETQ. The V and J ends lost 0 bases and 7 bases respectively, with 8 bases between them. The CDR3 totals 12 residues. The CDR3 is CASSLGSGEQYF. CDR3 coding DNA: TGCGCCAGCAGCTTGGGGTCGGGGGAGCAGTACTTC.

This clone was seen a single time. The J gene is TRBJ2-1, the V gene TRBV2, with 11 bases fitting TRBD2. Germline V gene lookup returns CDR1 SNHLY and CDR2 FYNNEI. The CDR3 is 15 amino acids. V was pared by 6 bases and J by 8 bases, with 9 bases of the junction left unmatched. CDR3 loop: CASSQLAGAGYEQFF. The DNA of the CDR3 is TGTGCCAGCAGCCAACTAGCGGGAGCTGGTTATGAGCAGTTCTTC.

This clone has a single count. The chain has TRBV7-9 and TRBJ1-2; 9 nucleotides line up with TRBD1. The CDR3 is made up of 18 amino acids. With 8 bases clipped from V and 7 bases from J, the junction kept 23 bases outside the gene matches. Germline CDR1 and CDR2: SEHNR and FQNEAQ (reference sequence). The CDR3 DNA is TGTGCCAGCCGCCATGATCCGGGACAGGGCGCTTGGAGAGGTGGCTACACCTTC. Translated: CASRHDPGQGAWRGGYTF.

This chain uses TRBV19 with TRBJ1-5; tentative D call: TRBD1 (5 bases). The CDR3 is 13 amino acids. CDR1 is LNHDA and CDR2 is SQIVND in the germline V gene (reference sequence). V lost 2 bases, J lost 6 bases, and 8 bases lay in between. Here the CDR3 reads CASSIKQGQPQHF. The CDR3 region has the DNA TGTGCCAGTAGTATAAAGCAGGGTCAGCCCCAGCATTTT.

This chain connects TRBV19 to TRBJ2-7; TRBD1 aligns across 7 bases. The junction had 17 bases not matched to a gene; V was cut back by 3 bases and J by 3 bases. CDR3 length: 18 amino acids. CDR1 LNHDA and CDR2 SQIVND come from the germline V gene (reference sequence). CDR3 DNA sequence: TGTGCCAGTAGTATTAGAGCCCCCCGACAGGGAACGGACTACGAGCAGTACTTC. This translates into CASSIRAPRQGTDYEQYF.

This clone appeared once. The J gene is TRBJ1-2, the V gene TRBV13, with TRBD1 as a possible D gene (5 bases). The CDR3 extends over 12 amino acids. Trimming took off 4 bases at V and 7 bases at J, with 10 bases between the two ends. Germline V gene data show CDR1 as PRHDT and CDR2 as FYEKMQ (reference sequence). The CDR3 sequence: CASSWAGGGYTF. The CDR3 DNA sequence: TGTGCCAGCAGCTGGGCCGGGGGTGGCTACACCTTC.

The gene calls are TRBV2 and TRBJ1-2, with a tentative D call TRBD1 (5 bases). The CDR3 spans 14 residues. Trimming shortened V by 3 bases and J by 4 bases, and 12 bases separated the two germline ends. Germline values: CDR1 SNHLY, CDR2 FYNNEI. The CDR3 bases are TGTGCCAGCAGTGAGACCCAGGGCCTCTATGGCTACACCTTC. Encoded protein: CASSETQGLYGYTF.

The gene calls are TRBV11-1 and TRBJ2-2; 12 bases are shared with TRBD1. CDR3 length equals 16 residues. After removal of 5 bases from V and 7 bases from J, the junction contained 8 bases not matched to a gene. Germline CDR1 SGHAT, CDR2 FQDESV (reference sequence). The CDR3 spells CASSRRDRGRSGELFF. DNA for the CDR3: TGTGCCAGCAGCCGCCGGGACAGGGGGCGGAGCGGGGAGCTGTTTTTT.

This chain uses TRBV11-2 with TRBJ2-7; D is unclear. V lost 2 bases, J lost 5 bases, and 13 bases lay in between. CDR3 size: 14 residues. Per the germline V gene, CDR1 is SGHAT and CDR2 is FQNNGV. CDR3 region: CASSLTSVFHEQYF. The CDR3 bases are TGTGCCAGCAGCTTAACGAGCGTCTTCCACGAGCAGTACTTC.

The V call is TRBV30, the J call TRBJ1-2; no clear D. CDR3 length: 11 residues. V lost 5 bases and J 5 bases, leaving 9 bases between the germline ends. Germline CDR1 is GTSNPN and CDR2 is SVGIG (reference sequence). CDR3 bases: TGTGCCTGGGGGCGGATATATGGCTACACCTTC. Translation: CAWGRIYGYTF.

This clone was counted many times. The genes are TRBV19 and TRBJ2-3; D might be TRBD1 (5 bases). Germline V gene lookup returns CDR1 LNHDA and CDR2 SQIVND (reference sequence). CDR3 size: 12 residues. V was shortened by 9 bases and J by 0 bases, with 7 bases between the two germline ends. CDR3: CASRQSTDTQYF. The CDR3 nucleotides read TGTGCCAGCAGACAGAGCACAGATACGCAGTATTTT.

In the case of this clone: The same CDR3 can be traced to other DNA sequences in this sample. The chain recombines TRBV28 with TRBJ2-3; D gene ambiguous. Trimming left V 2 bases short and J 0 bases short, with 3 bases between. Germline lookup yields CDR1 MDHEN and CDR2 SYDVKM. The CDR3 runs 13 residues. The chain's CDR3 is CASSLQSTDTQYF. CDR3 DNA sequence: TGTGCCAGCAGTTTACAAAGCACAGATACGCAGTATTTT.

Points on this clone: The same CDR3 is also encoded by other DNA sequences in this sample. Written as DNA, the CDR3 is TGTGCCAGCAGTTACTCGGGGACAGGTTCCTACGAGCAGTACTTC. It yields the protein CASSYSGTGSYEQYF. The V call is TRBV6-5, the J call TRBJ2-7, with TRBD1 matching over 8 bases. The CDR3 loop spans 15 amino acids. With 0 bases clipped from V and 1 base from J, the junction kept 2 bases outside the gene matches. Germline CDR1 reads MNHEY; CDR2 reads SVGAGI.

The rearrangement links TRBV19 to TRBJ1-5; D is ambiguous. Between the trimmed V and J ends, which lost 5 bases and 10 bases, there was a span of 15 bases. The CDR3 contains 13 residues. CDR1 LNHDA and CDR2 SQIVND come from the germline V gene (reference sequence). CDR3 bases: TGTGCCAGTAGTTTGGGGAGCCCCGCACCCCAGCATTTT. This encodes CASSLGSPAPQHF.

This sequence joins TRBV6-2 or TRBV6-3 and TRBJ1-6, with D tentatively TRBD1 (6 bases). V was shortened by 2 bases and J by 6 bases, with 14 bases between the two germline ends. Germline V gives CDR1 MNHEY, CDR2 SVGEGT. The CDR3 loop spans 16 amino acids. For the CDR3, the DNA is TGTGCCAGCAGTTACAGAAGGGACACCTCTAATTCACCCCTCCACTTT. It is translated as CASSYRRDTSNSPLHF.

The chain recombines TRBV7-8 with TRBJ1-2, with 9 bases lining up with TRBD1. The CDR3 has 15 amino acids. The germline gives CDR1 SGHVS, CDR2 FQNEAQ. V shed 5 bases, J shed 6 bases, and the junction held 10 bases outside the gene matches. The DNA of the CDR3 is TGTGCCAGCAGCCCGATGGGACAGGGAGGTCATGGCTACACCTTC. It translates to CASSPMGQGGHGYTF.

The V gene is TRBV10-3, the J gene TRBJ2-7; 9 bases are a match to TRBD2. In germline, CDR1 is ENHRY, CDR2 SYGVKD. This CDR3 contains 13 residues. Trimming removed 5 bases from V and 5 bases from J; junction bases left unmatched: 4. The CDR3 DNA sequence: TGTGCCATCAGTCCCACTAGCGGGCACGAGCAGTACTTC. Its protein is CAISPTSGHEQYF.

The rearrangement uses TRBV18 and TRBJ2-6; 7 nucleotides match TRBD2. The CDR3 spans 16 residues. Trimming took 0 bases from V and 2 from J; bases not matched to a gene: 1. CDR1 is KGHSH, CDR2 LQKENI, per germline. This CDR3 is CASSPPGGAGANVLTF. The CDR3 coding sequence is TGTGCCAGCTCACCACCGGGGGGGGCTGGGGCCAACGTCCTGACTTTC.

The V call is TRBV11-2, the J call TRBJ2-1; D gene ambiguous. V gave up 4 bases and J gave up 9 bases, with 13 bases separating them. Germline V CDR1 and CDR2: SGHAT, FQNNGV. The CDR3 runs 13 residues. The CDR3 DNA sequence: TGTGCCAGCAGCTCCAGGCGAGACGGTGAGCAGTTCTTC. It is translated as CASSSRRDGEQFF.

The V call is TRBV5-5, the J call TRBJ1-2; D is possibly TRBD1 (6 bases). The germline V gene encodes CDR1 SGHKS and CDR2 YYEKEE (reference sequence). Trimming pared 4 bases from V and 6 bases from J, leaving 10 bases between. The length of the CDR3 is 12 residues. CDR3 DNA: TGTGCCAGCAGCCTACAGGGAGATGGCTACACCTTC. Translation: CASSLQGDGYTF.